The 4 T cell receptor beta chains in this list originate from one sample, sequenced in a study of T cells in Graves' hyperthyroidism and ophthalmopathy (dated by TCRdb to 2018 to 2020). Preparation of the library involved multiplex PCR. The sample was run on an Illumina HiSeq 2000. The TCR beta CDR3 regions were amplified from RNA transcripts. A first-round RT-PCR of the TCR CDR3 used the HTBI primer set with the Qiagen OneStep RT-PCR kit. TCRdb trimmed the raw reads at Q25, called clones with MiXCR and kept productive beta chains. CDR3 protein duplicates are merged, each entry listing the most common genes and DNA. In this sample the table shows about 600,000 distinct CDR3 sequences, roughly 15% of which occur a single time. The ten most abundant clones make up 9.5% to 15% of the sample. The sequencing input was blood. The receptors shown here come from a woman between 45 and 60 years old with Graves' ophthalmopathy.

With regard to this clonotype: A much larger clone lies one base from this, so it may be a read error. V gene TRBV5-5 combines with J gene TRBJ2-7; D might be TRBD2 (6 bases). Germline loops: CDR1 SGHKS, CDR2 YYEKEE (reference sequence). The CDR3 loop spans 12 amino acids. V was pared by 7 bases and J by 4 bases, with 12 bases between. CDR3 DNA: TGTGCCAGCCTGACGGGGGAGTACGAGCAGTACTTC. It specifies CASLTGEYEQYF.

J is TRBJ1-2 and V is TRBV5-1; the match to TRBD1 covers 7 bases. Germline V lookup: CDR1 SGHRS, CDR2 YFSETQ. The V and J ends lost 4 bases and 4 bases, in that order; junction bases with no gene match: 7. The CDR3 has 14 residues. The CDR3 loop reads CASSERQGGYGYTF. Here the CDR3 DNA reads TGCGCCAGCAGCGAACGACAGGGTGGCTATGGCTACACCTTC.

CDR3 amino acids: CATSRVAAPQHF. CDR3 in DNA: TGTGCCACCAGCAGAGTTGCAGCTCCCCAGCATTTT. The chain joins TRBV15 to TRBJ1-5, with D uncertain. The length of the CDR3 is 12 residues. V was clipped by 1 base and J by 10 bases, with 8 bases between them. CDR1 and CDR2 from the germline V gene are LNHNV and YYDKDF (reference sequence).

This clonotype was found a few times. This chain uses TRBV29-1 with TRBJ2-7; 11 bases fit TRBD2. The CDR3 sequence is 13 residues long. Germline V lookup: CDR1 SQVTM, CDR2 ANQGSEA. The V gene end was trimmed by 5 bases and the J gene end by 3 bases; junction bases not matched to a gene: 3. The CDR3 protein is CSVTLAGVYEQYF. The CDR3 DNA sequence: TGCAGCGTTACACTAGCGGGAGTCTACGAGCAGTACTTC.